This TCR beta chain was captured in a study of tumor and adjacent non-tumor tissue in lung cancer. Study results and limitations: Significantly higher TCR diversity was found in tumor than normal lung.

The CDR3 loop spans 14 amino acids. No cell sorting was done before RNA was extracted from the tissue. More than 3 cm separated this lung sample from the edge of the tumor. TCRbeta libraries were built with three rounds of nested PCR, modified from ARM-PCR. Via MiXCR, TCRdb re-called the multiplex PCR reads, giving one row per CDR3 protein. The sample carries some 100,000 distinct CDR3 sequences, 75% to 85% recorded once. This clonotype was recorded only once. As yet, its antigen is unknown. Its ends do not fully match the called genes, so a read error is possible. The TCR originated in a man aged 55 to 69 with small cell lung cancer. Sequenced input: distant non-tumor lung tissue. The genes are TRBV12-3 or TRBV12-4 and TRBJ1-1; D remains ambiguous. As DNA, the CDR3 is TGTGCCAGCAGTTTCTCCCCGGGGAACACTGAAGCCTTCTTT. Protein sequence: CASSFSPGNTEAFF.